These T cell receptor beta chains were read from a single sample in a study of control samples from healthy donors and cancer patients. Profiled with immunoSEQ multiplex PCR; TCRdb holds only in-frame clones, not every one. The sample lists about 85,000 clones, roughly nine tenths seen once, with under 4% in the top ten. Sequencing used blood. Every receptor here comes from a woman younger than 30 in good health. Both conserved end residues are part of each CDR3.

>TRBV7-9
CASSWGVQEPYNEQFF
>TRBV9
CASSPGGVSTDTQYF
>TRBV5-6
CASSLEQGTETQYF
>TRBV24-1
CATSGGCGGWETQYF
>TRBV15
CATSRDRGQPQHF
>TRBV5-1
CASSLMGTEGEPQHF
>TRBV19
CASSRRDTDSNQPQHF
>TRBV15
CATSREQGYEQYF
>TRBV6-4
CASSPTGDAHTEAFF
>TRBV7-6
CASSLLAGELFF
>TRBV3-1/TRBV3-2
CASSQASYEQFF
>TRBV7-6
CASSFGPGEKLFF
>TRBV6-6
CASSSQGESDGYTF
>TRBV29-1
CSVEGTRWGNTEAFF
>TRBV15
CATSSPTRGDQPQHF
>TRBV19
CASQGAGRQPQHF
>TRBV5-4
CASSLTGTGANVLTF
>TRBV6-1
CASSDFSYRFSSNQPQHF
>TRBV9
CASSAAGYFTDTQYF
>TRBV11-2
CASSLPGGQYEQYF
>TRBV3-1/TRBV3-2
CASSRGQARYGYTF
>TRBV20-1
CSATDRGKETQYF
>TRBV19
CASSIPRGGAGRQPQHF
>TRBV6-1
CASSERGLNTEAFF
>TRBV7-2
CASSPHIGAAETQYF
>TRBV2
CASRGDITGELFF
>TRBV5-1
CASKRGTGAQETQYF
>TRBV27
CASGLIPSF
>TRBV10-3
CALKDGVNTEAFF
>TRBV5-1
CASSLFGGGADTQYF
>TRBV27
CASSAQGNRAEAFF
>TRBV29-1
CSVGGDLYGYTF
>TRBV9
CASSFRGLPGEETQYF
>TRBV21-1
CASSKRGGGYEKLFF
>TRBV10-3
CAISFSGMAFF
>TRBV6-5
CASTQTGDNEQFF
>TRBV3-1/TRBV3-2
CASSQGWRSALTGELFF
>TRBV12-3/TRBV12-4
CASTQGPNEQFF
>TRBV6-5
CASSPVGSGPQHF
>TRBV12-3/TRBV12-4
CASSLGERTEAFF
>TRBV2
CASSEYDFLGGEQFF
>TRBV11-3
CASGLPNRVRDTQYF
>TRBV7-2
CASSLPLTSGGPSTDTQYF
>TRBV18
CASSPGGARVYEQYF